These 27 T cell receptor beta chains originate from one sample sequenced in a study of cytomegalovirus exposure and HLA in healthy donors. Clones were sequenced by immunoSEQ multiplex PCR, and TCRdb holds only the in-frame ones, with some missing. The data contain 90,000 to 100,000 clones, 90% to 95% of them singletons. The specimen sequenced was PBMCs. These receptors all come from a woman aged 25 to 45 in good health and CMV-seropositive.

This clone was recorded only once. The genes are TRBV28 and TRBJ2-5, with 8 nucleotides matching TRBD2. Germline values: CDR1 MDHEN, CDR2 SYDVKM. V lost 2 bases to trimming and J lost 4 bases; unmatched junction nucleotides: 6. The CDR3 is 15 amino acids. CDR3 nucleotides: TGTGCCAGCAGTTTACAGCGGGAGCATTTAGAGACCCAGTACTTC. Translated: CASSLQREHLETQYF. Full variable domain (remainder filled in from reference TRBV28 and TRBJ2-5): DVKVTQSSRYLVKRTGEKVFLECVQDMDHENMFWYRQDPGLGLRLIYFSYDVKMKEKGDIPEGYSVSREKKERFSLILESASTNQTSMYLCASSLQREHLETQYFGPGTRLLVL.

The CDR3 bases are TGTGCCAGCCGACAGGCCCATGATTATTCGGGAAACACCATATATTTT. Translating gives CASRQAHDYSGNTIYF. The chain employs TRBV28 and TRBJ1-3; maybe TRBD1 (6 bases). CDR3 length: 16 amino acids. Trimming removed 8 bases from V and 4 bases from J, with 21 bases in between. The germline V gene has CDR1 MDHEN and CDR2 SYDVKM.

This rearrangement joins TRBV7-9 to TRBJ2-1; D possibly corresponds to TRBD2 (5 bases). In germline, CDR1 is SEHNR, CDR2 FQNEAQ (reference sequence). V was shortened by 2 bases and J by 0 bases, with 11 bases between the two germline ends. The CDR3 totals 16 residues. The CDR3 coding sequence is TGTGCCAGCAGCTTATGGGCGGGCAGCTCCTACAATGAGCAGTTCTTC. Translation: CASSLWAGSSYNEQFF.

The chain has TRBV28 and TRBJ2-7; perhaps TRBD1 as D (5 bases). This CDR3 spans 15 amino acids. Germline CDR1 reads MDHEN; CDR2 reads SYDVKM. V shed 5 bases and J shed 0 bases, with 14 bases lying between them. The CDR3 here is CASSKFRVSSYEQYF. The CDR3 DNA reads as TGTGCCAGCAGTAAGTTCAGGGTCAGCTCCTACGAGCAGTACTTC.

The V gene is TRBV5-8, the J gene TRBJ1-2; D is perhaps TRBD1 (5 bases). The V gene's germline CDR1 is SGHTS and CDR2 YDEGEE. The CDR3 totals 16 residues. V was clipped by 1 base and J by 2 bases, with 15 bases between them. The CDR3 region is CASSLLFGRTNYGYTF. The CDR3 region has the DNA TGTGCCAGCAGCTTGCTTTTTGGCAGGACAAACTATGGCTACACCTTC.

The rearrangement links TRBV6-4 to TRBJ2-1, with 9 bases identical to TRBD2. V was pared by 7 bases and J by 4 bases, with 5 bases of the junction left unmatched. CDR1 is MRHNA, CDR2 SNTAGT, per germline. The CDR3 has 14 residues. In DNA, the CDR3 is TGTGCCAGCAAGCGGGAGGCGGGGTACAATGAGCAGTTCTTC. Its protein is CASKREAGYNEQFF.

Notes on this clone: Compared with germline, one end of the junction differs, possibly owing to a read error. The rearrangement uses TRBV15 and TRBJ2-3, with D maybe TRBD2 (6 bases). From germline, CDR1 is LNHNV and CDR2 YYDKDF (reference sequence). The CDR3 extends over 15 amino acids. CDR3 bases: TGTGCCACCAGCAGAGATGGAGGGAGCAGAGATACGCAGTATTTT. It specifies CATSRDGGSRDTQYF.

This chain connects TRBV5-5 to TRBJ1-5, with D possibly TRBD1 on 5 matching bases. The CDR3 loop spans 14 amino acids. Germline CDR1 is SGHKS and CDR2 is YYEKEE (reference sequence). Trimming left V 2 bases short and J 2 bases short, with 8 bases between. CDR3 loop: CASSLGVGNQPQHF. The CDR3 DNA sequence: TGTGCCAGCAGCTTAGGGGTTGGCAATCAGCCCCAGCATTTT.

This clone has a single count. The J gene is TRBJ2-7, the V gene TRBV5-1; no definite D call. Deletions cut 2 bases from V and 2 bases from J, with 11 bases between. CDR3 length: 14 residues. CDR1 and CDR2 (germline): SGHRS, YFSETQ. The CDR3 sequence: CASSLEDFTYEQYF. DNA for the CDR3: TGCGCCAGCAGCTTAGAGGATTTCACCTACGAGCAGTACTTC.

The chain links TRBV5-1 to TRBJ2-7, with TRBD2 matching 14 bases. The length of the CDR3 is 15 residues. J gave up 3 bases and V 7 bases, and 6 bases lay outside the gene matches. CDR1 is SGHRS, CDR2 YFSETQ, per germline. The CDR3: CASGTGLAGGYEQYF. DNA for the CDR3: TGCGCCAGCGGCACAGGACTAGCGGGAGGCTACGAGCAGTACTTC.

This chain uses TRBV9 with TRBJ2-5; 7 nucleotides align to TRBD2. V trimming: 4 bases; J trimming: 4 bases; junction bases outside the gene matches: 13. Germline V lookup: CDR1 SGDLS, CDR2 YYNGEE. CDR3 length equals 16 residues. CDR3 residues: CASSIQSTSFLETQYF. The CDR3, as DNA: TGTGCCAGCAGCATTCAATCGACTAGCTTTCTAGAGACCCAGTACTTC.

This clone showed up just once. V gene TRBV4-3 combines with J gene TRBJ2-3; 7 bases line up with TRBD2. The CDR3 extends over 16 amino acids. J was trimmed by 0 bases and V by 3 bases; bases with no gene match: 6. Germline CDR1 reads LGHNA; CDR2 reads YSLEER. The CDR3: CASSQEPSGSTDTQYF. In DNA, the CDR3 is TGCGCCAGCAGCCAGGAACCTAGCGGAAGCACAGATACGCAGTATTTT.

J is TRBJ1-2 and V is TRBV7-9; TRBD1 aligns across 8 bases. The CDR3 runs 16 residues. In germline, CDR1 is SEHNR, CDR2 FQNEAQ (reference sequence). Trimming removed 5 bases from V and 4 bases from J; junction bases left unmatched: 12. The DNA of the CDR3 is TGTGCCAGCAGCCCCAGACAGGGGAGGGGGTTCTATGGCTACACCTTC. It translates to CASSPRQGRGFYGYTF.

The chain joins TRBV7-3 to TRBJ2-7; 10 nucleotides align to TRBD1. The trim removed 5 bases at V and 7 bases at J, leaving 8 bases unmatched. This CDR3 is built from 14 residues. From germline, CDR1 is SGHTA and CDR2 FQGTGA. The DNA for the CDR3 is TGTGCCAGCAGCGTGAGACAGGGGGCAGGGGAGCAGTACTTC. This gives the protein CASSVRQGAGEQYF. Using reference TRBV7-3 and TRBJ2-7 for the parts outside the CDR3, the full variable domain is GAGVSQTPSNKVTEKGKYVELRCDPISGHTALYWYRQSLGQGPEFLIYFQGTGAADDSGLPNDRFFAVRPEGSVSTLKIQRTERGDSAVYLCASSVRQGAGEQYFGPGTRLTVT.

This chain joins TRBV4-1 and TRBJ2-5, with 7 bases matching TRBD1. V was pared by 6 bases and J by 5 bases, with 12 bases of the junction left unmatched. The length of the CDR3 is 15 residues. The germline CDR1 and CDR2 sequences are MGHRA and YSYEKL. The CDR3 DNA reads TGCGCCAGCAGGATGACAGGGTTTGCCTCGGAGACCCAGTACTTC. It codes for CASRMTGFASETQYF.

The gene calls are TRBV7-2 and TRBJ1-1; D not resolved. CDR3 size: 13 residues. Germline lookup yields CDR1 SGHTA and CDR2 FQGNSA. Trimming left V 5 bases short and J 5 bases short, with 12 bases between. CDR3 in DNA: TGTGCCAGCAGCCCCGCAGGAGGGACTGAAGCTTTCTTT. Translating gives CASSPAGGTEAFF. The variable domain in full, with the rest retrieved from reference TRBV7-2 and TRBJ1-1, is GAGVSQSPSNKVTEKGKDVELRCDPISGHTALYWYRQSLGQGLEFLIYFQGNSAPDKSGLPSDRFSAERTGGSVSTLTIQRTQQEDSAVYLCASSPAGGTEAFFGQGTRLTVV.

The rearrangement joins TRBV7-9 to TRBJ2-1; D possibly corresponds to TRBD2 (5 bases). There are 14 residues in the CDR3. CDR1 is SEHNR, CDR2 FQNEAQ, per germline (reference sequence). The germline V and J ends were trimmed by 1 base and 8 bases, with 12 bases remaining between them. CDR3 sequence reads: CASSLVVSADEQFF. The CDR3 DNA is TGTGCCAGCAGCTTAGTGGTTAGCGCGGATGAGCAGTTCTTC.

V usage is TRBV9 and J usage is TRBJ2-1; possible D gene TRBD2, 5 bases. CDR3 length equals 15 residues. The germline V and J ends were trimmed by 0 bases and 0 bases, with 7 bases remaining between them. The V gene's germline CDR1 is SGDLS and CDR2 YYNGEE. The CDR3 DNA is TGTGCCAGCAGCGTAGTTGGGAGCTCCTACAATGAGCAGTTCTTC. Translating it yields CASSVVGSSYNEQFF.

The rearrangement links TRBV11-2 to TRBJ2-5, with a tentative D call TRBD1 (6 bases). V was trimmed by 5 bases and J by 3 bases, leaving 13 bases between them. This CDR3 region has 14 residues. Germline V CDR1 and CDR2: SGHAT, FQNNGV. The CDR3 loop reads CASSPGASKETQYF. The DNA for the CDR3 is TGTGCCAGCAGCCCAGGGGCGAGTAAAGAGACCCAGTACTTC.

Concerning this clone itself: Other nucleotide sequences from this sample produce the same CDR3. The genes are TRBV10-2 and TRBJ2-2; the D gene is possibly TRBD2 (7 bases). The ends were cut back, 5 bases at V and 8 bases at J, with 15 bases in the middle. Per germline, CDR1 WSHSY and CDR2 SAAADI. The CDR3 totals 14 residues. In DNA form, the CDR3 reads TGCGCCAGCAGTTCCACGGGGGGCGGAGGGGAGCTGTTTTTT. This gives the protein CASSSTGGGGELFF.

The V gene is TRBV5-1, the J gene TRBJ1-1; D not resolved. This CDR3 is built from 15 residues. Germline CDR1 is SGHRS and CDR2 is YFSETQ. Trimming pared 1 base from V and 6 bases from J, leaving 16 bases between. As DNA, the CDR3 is TGCGCCAGCAGCTTGTTTCTCGCGGGATTCGCTGAAGCTTTCTTT. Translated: CASSLFLAGFAEAFF. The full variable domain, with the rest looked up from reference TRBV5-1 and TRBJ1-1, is KAGVTQTPRYLIKTRGQQVTLSCSPISGHRSVSWYQQTPGQGLQFLFEYFSETQRNKGNFPGRFSGRQFSNSRSEMNVSTLELGDSALYLCASSLFLAGFAEAFFGQGTRLTVV.

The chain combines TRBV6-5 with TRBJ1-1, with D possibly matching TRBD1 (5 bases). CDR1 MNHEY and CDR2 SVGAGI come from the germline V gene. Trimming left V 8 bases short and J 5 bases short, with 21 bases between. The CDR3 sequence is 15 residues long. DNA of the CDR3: TGTGCCAGCCTACTAATTCACGGGGGGAATACTGAAGCTTTCTTT. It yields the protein CASLLIHGGNTEAFF.

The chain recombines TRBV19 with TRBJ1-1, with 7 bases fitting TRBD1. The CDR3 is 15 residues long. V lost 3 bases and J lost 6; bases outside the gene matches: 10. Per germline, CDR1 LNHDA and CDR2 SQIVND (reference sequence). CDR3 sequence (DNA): TGTGCCAGTAGTATGGGGACAGCAGCTTTATCTGAAGCTTTCTTT. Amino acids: CASSMGTAALSEAFF.

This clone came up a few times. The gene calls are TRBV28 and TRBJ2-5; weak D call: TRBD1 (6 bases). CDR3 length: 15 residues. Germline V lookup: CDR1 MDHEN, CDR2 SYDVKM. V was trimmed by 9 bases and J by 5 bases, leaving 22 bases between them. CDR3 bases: TGTGCCAGTACCTCCGCCAGGGGCCCCAAGGAGACCCAGTACTTC. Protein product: CASTSARGPKETQYF. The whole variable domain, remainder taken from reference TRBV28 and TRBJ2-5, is DVKVTQSSRYLVKRTGEKVFLECVQDMDHENMFWYRQDPGLGLRLIYFSYDVKMKEKGDIPEGYSVSREKKERFSLILESASTNQTSMYLCASTSARGPKETQYFGPGTRLLVL.

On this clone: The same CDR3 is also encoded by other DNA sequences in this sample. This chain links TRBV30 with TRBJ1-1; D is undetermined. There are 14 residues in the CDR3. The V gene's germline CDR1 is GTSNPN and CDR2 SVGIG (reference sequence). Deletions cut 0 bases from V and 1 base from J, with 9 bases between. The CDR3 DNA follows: TGTGCCTGGAGTGTCAGGTACAGGAACACTGAAGCTTTCTTT. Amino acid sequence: CAWSVRYRNTEAFF.

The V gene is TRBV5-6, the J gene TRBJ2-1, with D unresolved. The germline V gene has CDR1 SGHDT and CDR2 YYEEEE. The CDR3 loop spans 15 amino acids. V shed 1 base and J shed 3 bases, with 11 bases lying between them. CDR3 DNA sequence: TGTGCCAGCAGCTTGTTACCAACCAGCTACAATGAGCAGTTCTTC. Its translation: CASSLLPTSYNEQFF.

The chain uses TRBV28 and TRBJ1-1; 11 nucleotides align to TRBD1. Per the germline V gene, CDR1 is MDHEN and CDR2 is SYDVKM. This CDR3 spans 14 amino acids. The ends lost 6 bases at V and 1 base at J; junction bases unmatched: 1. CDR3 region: CASRGTGGNTEAFF. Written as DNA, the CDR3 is TGTGCCAGCAGGGGGACAGGGGGGAACACTGAAGCTTTCTTT.